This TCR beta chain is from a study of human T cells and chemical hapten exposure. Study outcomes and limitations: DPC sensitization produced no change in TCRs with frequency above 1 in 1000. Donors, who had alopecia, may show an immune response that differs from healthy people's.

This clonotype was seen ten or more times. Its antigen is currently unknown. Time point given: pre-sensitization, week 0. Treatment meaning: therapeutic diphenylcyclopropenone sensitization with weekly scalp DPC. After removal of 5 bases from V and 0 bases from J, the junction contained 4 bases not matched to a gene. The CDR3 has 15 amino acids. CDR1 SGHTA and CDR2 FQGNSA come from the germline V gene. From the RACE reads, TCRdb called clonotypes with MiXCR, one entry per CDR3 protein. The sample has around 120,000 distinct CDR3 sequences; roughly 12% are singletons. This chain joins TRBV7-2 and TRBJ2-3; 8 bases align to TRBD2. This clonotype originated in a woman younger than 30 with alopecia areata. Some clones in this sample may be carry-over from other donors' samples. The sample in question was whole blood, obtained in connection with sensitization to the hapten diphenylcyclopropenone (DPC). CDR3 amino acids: CASSPAGVSTDTQYF. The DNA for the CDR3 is TGTGCCAGCAGCCCAGCGGGGGTGAGCACAGATACGCAGTATTTT.